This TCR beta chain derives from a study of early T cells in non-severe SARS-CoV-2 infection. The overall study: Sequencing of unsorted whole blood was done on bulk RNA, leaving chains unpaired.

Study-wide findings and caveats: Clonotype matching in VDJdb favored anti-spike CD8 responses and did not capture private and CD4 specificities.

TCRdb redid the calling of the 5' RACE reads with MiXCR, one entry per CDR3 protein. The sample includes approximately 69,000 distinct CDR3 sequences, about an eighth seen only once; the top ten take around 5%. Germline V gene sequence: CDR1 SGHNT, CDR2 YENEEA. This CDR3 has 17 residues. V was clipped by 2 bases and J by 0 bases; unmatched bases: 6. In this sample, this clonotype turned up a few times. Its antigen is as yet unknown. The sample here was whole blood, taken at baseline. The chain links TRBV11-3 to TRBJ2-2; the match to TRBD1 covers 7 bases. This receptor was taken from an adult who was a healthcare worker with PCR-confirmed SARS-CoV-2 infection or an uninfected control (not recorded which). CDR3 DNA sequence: TGTGCCAGCAGCTTACCTCCGACAGGGCCGAACACCGGGGAGCTGTTTTTT. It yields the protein CASSLPPTGPNTGELFF.